Below, 24 T cell receptor beta chains from the same sample are listed, as sequenced in a study of T cell responses to AZD1222 COVID-19 vaccine. TCRdb's table, derived via immunoSEQ multiplex PCR, lists solely in-frame clones and lacks some. This table holds approximately 92,000 clones, around 93% found once. The sample was peripheral blood, taken on day 0 of AZD1222 vaccination. These receptors were collected from an adult in good health.

The CDR3 protein is CAISDGRASGNTIYF. The DNA of the CDR3 is TGTGCCATCAGTGATGGCAGGGCCTCTGGAAACACCATATATTTT. The chain is built from TRBV10-3 and TRBJ1-3; D possibly corresponds to TRBD1 (5 bases). This CDR3 region has 15 residues. In germline, CDR1 is ENHRY, CDR2 SYGVKD. Trimming left V 3 bases short and J 0 bases short, with 9 bases between.

The chain carries TRBV30 and TRBJ1-1; 7 nucleotides match TRBD1. The germline CDR1 and CDR2 sequences are GTSNPN and SVGIG (reference sequence). This CDR3 region has 16 residues. Trimming at V came to 3 bases and at J to 1 base, leaving 11 bases not matched to a gene. The CDR3: CAWRFALQGTNTEAFF. CDR3 coding DNA: TGTGCCTGGAGATTCGCCCTACAGGGGACGAACACTGAAGCTTTCTTT.

This sequence joins TRBV18 and TRBJ1-6, with 9 bases lining up with TRBD1. With 2 bases clipped from V and 7 bases from J, the junction kept 9 bases outside the gene matches. Germline V CDR1 and CDR2: KGHSH, LQKENI. CDR3 length: 17 amino acids. CDR3 nucleotides: TGTGCCAGCTCACCAGCTTCTGGGACAGGGACGAATTCACCCCTCCACTTT. Translated: CASSPASGTGTNSPLHF.

V usage is TRBV28 and J usage is TRBJ1-4; 7 nucleotides agree with TRBD1. The CDR3 is 14 residues long. With 5 bases clipped from V and 5 bases from J, the junction kept 5 bases outside the gene matches. Germline loops: CDR1 MDHEN, CDR2 SYDVKM. CDR3 DNA sequence: TGTGCCAGCAGTCCGGGACAGCTGAATGAAAAACTGTTTTTT. Protein sequence: CASSPGQLNEKLFF.

V usage is TRBV18 and J usage is TRBJ2-1; 7 nucleotides align to TRBD2. This CDR3 has 16 amino acids. With 3 bases clipped from V and 3 bases from J, the junction kept 8 bases outside the gene matches. The germline CDR1 and CDR2 sequences are KGHSH and LQKENI. The CDR3: CASSPAGVAGYNEQFF. The DNA of the CDR3 is TGTGCCAGCTCACCCGCCGGGGTAGCGGGCTACAATGAGCAGTTCTTC.

The V gene is TRBV5-1, the J gene TRBJ2-7, with TRBD2 identical over 7 bases. The CDR3 length is 14 residues. V lost 7 bases, J lost 3 bases, and 10 bases stayed unmatched. Germline CDR1 reads SGHRS; CDR2 reads YFSETQ. In nucleotides, the CDR3 is TGCGCCAGCGGGGGGGGACCGCTAGGCTACGAGCAGTACTTC. It is translated as CASGGGPLGYEQYF.

V is TRBV28 and J is TRBJ1-3; D perhaps matches TRBD1 (6 bases). This CDR3 region has 17 residues. The V gene lost 2 bases and the J gene lost 0 bases, with 14 bases spanning the gap. Germline CDR1 reads MDHEN; CDR2 reads SYDVKM. CDR3 sequence (DNA): TGTGCCAGCAGTTTACAGGGGACAAAGGGCTCTGGAAACACCATATATTTT. Amino acid sequence: CASSLQGTKGSGNTIYF.

V usage is TRBV30 and J usage is TRBJ2-1; possibly TRBD1 for D (5 bases). Trimming shortened V by 2 bases and J by 8 bases, and 16 bases separated the two germline ends. The length of the CDR3 is 14 residues. The V gene's germline CDR1 is GTSNPN and CDR2 SVGIG (reference sequence). The CDR3, as DNA: TGTGCCTGGAGTACCCCGGGCAGGGTATATGAGCAGTTCTTC. Translation gives CAWSTPGRVYEQFF.

The chain employs TRBV7-9 and TRBJ1-4; 7 bases line up with TRBD1. The CDR3 is 15 residues long. After removal of 5 bases from V and 3 bases from J, the junction contained 6 bases not matched to a gene. Germline lookup yields CDR1 SEHNR and CDR2 FQNEAQ (reference sequence). DNA of the CDR3: TGTGCCAGCAGCAACGACAGGGCAGCTAATGAAAAACTGTTTTTT. Its translation: CASSNDRAANEKLFF.

The gene calls are TRBV5-1 and TRBJ1-3, with 7 bases matching TRBD1. V lost 5 bases, J lost 0 bases, and 8 bases stayed unmatched. From germline, CDR1 is SGHRS and CDR2 YFSETQ. The CDR3 covers 16 residues. CDR3 sequence reads: CASRRDSSSSGNTIYF. CDR3 sequence (DNA): TGCGCCAGCAGACGGGACAGTTCTTCCTCTGGAAACACCATATATTTT.

The J gene is TRBJ1-2, the V gene TRBV10-1; possible D gene TRBD1, 5 bases. Germline V CDR1 and CDR2: WNHNN, SYGVQD (reference sequence). This CDR3 is 15 amino acids long. V was shortened by 2 bases and J by 4 bases, with 14 bases between the two germline ends. The CDR3 region has the DNA TGCGCCAGCAGTGAGGGGGTCGGCGGGGCCTATGGCTACACCTTC. As protein: CASSEGVGGAYGYTF.

The V gene is TRBV11-2, the J gene TRBJ2-3; 7 bases agree with TRBD2. V lost 3 bases, J lost 0 bases, and 3 bases stayed unmatched. The CDR3 consists of 15 residues. From germline, CDR1 is SGHAT and CDR2 FQNNGV. The CDR3 DNA is TGTGCCAGCAGCTTTGCGGGGGTAAGCACAGATACGCAGTATTTT. As protein: CASSFAGVSTDTQYF.

The chain carries TRBV7-9 and TRBJ2-5; D unclear. The CDR3 contains 15 residues. Germline CDR1 and CDR2: SEHNR and FQNEAQ (reference sequence). V lost 3 bases and J 1 base, leaving 12 bases between the germline ends. The CDR3 region has the DNA TGTGCCAGCAGCTTTTACACGGGTTTCCAAGAGACCCAGTACTTC. Amino acid sequence: CASSFYTGFQETQYF. Filled out from reference TRBV7-9 and TRBJ2-5, the complete variable domain reads DTGVSQNPRHKITKRGQNVTFRCDPISEHNRLYWYRQTLGQGPEFLTYFQNEAQLEKSRLLSDRFSAERPKGSFSTLEIQRTEQGDSAMYLCASSFYTGFQETQYFGPGTRLLVL.

The CDR3, as DNA: TGTGCCACCAGCAGAGTACAGGGGGTTGAGCAGTACTTC. This codes for CATSRVQGVEQYF. This chain joins TRBV15 and TRBJ2-7, with 8 bases matching TRBD1. The V gene end was trimmed by 1 base and the J gene end by 7 bases; junction bases not matched to a gene: 3. The CDR3 has 13 amino acids. Germline loops: CDR1 LNHNV, CDR2 YYDKDF (reference sequence). Using reference TRBV15 and TRBJ2-7 for the parts outside the CDR3, the full variable domain is DAMVIQNPRYQVTQFGKPVTLSCSQTLNHNVMYWYQQKSSQAPKLLFHYYDKDFNNEADTPDNFQSRRPNTSFCFLDIRSPGLGDTAMYLCATSRVQGVEQYFGPGTRLTVT.

The chain uses TRBV7-6 and TRBJ2-7, with a weak D call TRBD2 (5 bases). Germline values: CDR1 SGHVS, CDR2 FNYEAQ. The CDR3 spans 13 residues. V was trimmed by 1 base and J by 6 bases, leaving 10 bases between them. The CDR3: CASSLGGLTEQYF. The CDR3 DNA sequence: TGTGCCAGCAGCTTAGGAGGACTGACCGAGCAGTACTTC.

This rearrangement joins TRBV28 to TRBJ1-2; weak D call: TRBD1 (5 bases). V gave up 8 bases and J gave up 8 bases, with 15 bases separating them. CDR3 length: 12 amino acids. From germline, CDR1 is MDHEN and CDR2 SYDVKM. CDR3 DNA: TGTGCCAGCGGTGTCCACCCAGGGGGCTACACCTTC. Amino acids: CASGVHPGGYTF.

The chain carries TRBV5-6 and TRBJ2-3; the match to TRBD1 covers 12 bases. CDR3 length equals 15 residues. J was trimmed by 7 bases and V by 2 bases; bases with no gene match: 5. Germline V gene data show CDR1 as SGHDT and CDR2 as YYEEEE. In DNA, the CDR3 is TGTGCCAGCAGCTTCGGGACAGGGGGCGCGAATACGCAGTATTTT. Its protein product is CASSFGTGGANTQYF. Variable domain in full (rest from reference TRBV5-6 and TRBJ2-3): DAGVTQSPTHLIKTRGQQVTLRCSPKSGHDTVSWYQQALGQGPQFIFQYYEEEERQRGNFPDRFSGHQFPNYSSELNVNALLLGDSALYLCASSFGTGGANTQYFGPGTRLTVL.

This sequence joins TRBV28 and TRBJ1-1, with 7 bases identical to TRBD1. The germline V gene encodes CDR1 MDHEN and CDR2 SYDVKM. This CDR3 region has 13 residues. J was trimmed by 11 bases and V by 5 bases; bases with no gene match: 11. CDR3 region: CASSLRDSGAAFF. The CDR3 bases are TGTGCCAGCAGTCTGAGGGACAGTGGGGCGGCTTTCTTT.

The chain couples TRBV30 to TRBJ2-6, with D tentatively TRBD2 (7 bases). Germline lookup yields CDR1 GTSNPN and CDR2 SVGIG (reference sequence). This CDR3 is 20 amino acids long. Trimming pared 4 bases from V and 2 bases from J, leaving 27 bases between. The CDR3 loop is CAWTQLFRGRAVPGANVLTF. The CDR3 DNA sequence: TGTGCCTGGACCCAACTTTTTAGGGGGAGGGCTGTTCCTGGGGCCAACGTCCTGACTTTC.

CDR3: CASTLAGATYNEQFF. CDR3 nucleotides: TGCGCCAGCACCTTAGCGGGAGCTACCTACAATGAGCAGTTCTTC. J is TRBJ2-1 and V is TRBV5-1; 9 nucleotides match TRBD2. Germline CDR1 reads SGHRS; CDR2 reads YFSETQ. J was trimmed by 2 bases and V by 6 bases; bases with no gene match: 6. This CDR3 is built from 15 residues.

The chain links TRBV19 to TRBJ1-5; D gene ambiguous. This CDR3 spans 14 amino acids. Germline V CDR1 and CDR2: LNHDA, SQIVND (reference sequence). Between the trimmed V and J ends, which lost 6 bases and 7 bases, there was a span of 16 bases. Written as DNA, the CDR3 is TGTGCCAGTAGAGCCCTTCAGACGAGACAGCCCCAGCATTTT. Amino acid sequence: CASRALQTRQPQHF.

The chain uses TRBV29-1 and TRBJ1-5; tentative D call: TRBD1 (5 bases). The CDR3 is made up of 16 amino acids. Trimming left V 3 bases short and J 2 bases short, with 17 bases between. The germline V gene has CDR1 SQVTM and CDR2 ANQGSEA. CDR3 protein: CSVEREQVNRNQPQHF. The CDR3 DNA reads TGCAGCGTTGAGAGGGAACAGGTTAATCGCAATCAGCCCCAGCATTTT.

V usage is TRBV19 and J usage is TRBJ2-7, with D tentatively TRBD1 or TRBD2 (5 bases each). CDR1 is LNHDA and CDR2 is SQIVND in the germline V gene (reference sequence). Trimming pared 3 bases from V and 1 base from J, leaving 10 bases between. The CDR3 extends over 14 amino acids. Written as DNA, the CDR3 is TGTGCCAGTAGTATTCTGGGGGAGTCCTACGAGCAGTACTTC. This encodes CASSILGESYEQYF.

As DNA, the CDR3 is TGTGCCAGCGGACCTCGGGAGGCGCAGTATTTT. Its translation is CASGPREAQYF. This chain connects TRBV7-9 to TRBJ2-3, with 7 bases aligning to TRBD2. Germline V gene sequence: CDR1 SEHNR, CDR2 FQNEAQ (reference sequence). The length of the CDR3 is 11 residues. V lost 8 bases, J lost 10 bases, and 6 bases stayed unmatched.